These 10 T cell receptor beta chains were all obtained from the same sample, sequenced in a study of regulatory T cells in long-lasting Graves disease. Time point specified: newly diagnosed GD, antithyroid drugs for less than 3 months. The TCR library used RNA extracted from PBMCs. Investigators prepared the TCR beta libraries by applying iRepertoire HTBI primers and Arm-PCR of CDR3 regions. TCRdb reprocessed the multiplex PCR reads via MiXCR and lists one record per CDR3 protein. The sample records around 250,000 distinct CDR3 sequences, under 20% being singletons. These data also featured in a second study, about T cells in Graves' hyperthyroidism and ophthalmopathy.

Here the sequenced sample was peripheral blood mononuclear cells (PBMCs), taken at new diagnosis, from a patient treated with antithyroid drugs. All receptors derive from a woman under 40 with Graves disease.

This clonotype was found many times. J is TRBJ2-7 and V is TRBV13, with 11 bases matching TRBD1. There are 17 residues in the CDR3. Germline V gene sequence: CDR1 PRHDT, CDR2 FYEKMQ (reference sequence). V lost 3 bases and J lost 2; bases outside the gene matches: 9. CDR3 in amino acids: CASSLRTGGDLTYEQYF. The CDR3 coding sequence is TGTGCCAGCAGCTTGCGGACAGGGGGCGACTTGACCTACGAGCAGTACTTC. Full variable domain (missing parts from reference TRBV13 and TRBJ2-7): AAGVIQSPRHLIKEKRETATLKCYPIPRHDTVYWYQQGPGQDPQFLISFYEKMQSDKGSIPDRFSAQQFSDYHSELNMSSLELGDSALYFCASSLRTGGDLTYEQYFGPGTRLTVT.

Many counts were recorded for this clonotype. This chain uses TRBV7-2 with TRBJ1-1; D call uncertain. V lost 5 bases to trimming and J lost 10 bases, with 14 bases between them. CDR3 length: 12 amino acids. From germline, CDR1 is SGHTA and CDR2 FQGNSA. The CDR3 sequence is CASSPGAAAAFF. CDR3 nucleotides: TGTGCCAGCAGCCCCGGTGCGGCGGCAGCTTTCTTT.

This clonotype was seen ten or more times. The chain links TRBV19 to TRBJ1-1; D might be TRBD1 (6 bases). Germline V gene data show CDR1 as LNHDA and CDR2 as SQIVND (reference sequence). V was shortened by 1 base and J by 4 bases, with 13 bases between the two germline ends. This CDR3 region has 15 residues. CDR3 region: CASSIVWGQATEAFF. For the CDR3, the DNA is TGTGCCAGTAGTATAGTATGGGGACAAGCCACTGAAGCTTTCTTT.

This clonotype was seen at least ten times. The chain recombines TRBV6-5 with TRBJ1-5; unclear D gene. The CDR3 covers 14 residues. Germline V gives CDR1 MNHEY, CDR2 SVGAGI. Trimming pared 4 bases from V and 2 bases from J, leaving 9 bases between. The CDR3 is CASSSVRGNQPQHF. DNA of the CDR3: TGTGCCAGCAGTTCCGTCCGGGGCAATCAGCCCCAGCATTTT.

This clonotype came up many times. The rearrangement links TRBV12-3 or TRBV12-4 to TRBJ1-6; the D is unclear. The V gene lost 3 bases and the J gene lost 8 bases, with 17 bases spanning the gap. There are 16 residues in the CDR3. Here the CDR3 reads CASSFFRTGWDSPLHF. The CDR3, as DNA: TGTGCCAGCAGTTTCTTCCGAACCGGTTGGGATTCACCCCTCCACTTT.

In this sample, this clonotype turned up many times. The V call is TRBV18, the J call TRBJ1-1; TRBD1 is a possible D gene (5 bases). CDR3 length: 16 amino acids. Trimming cost V 3 bases and J 3 bases, with 17 bases left between them. Germline V gene data show CDR1 as KGHSH and CDR2 as LQKENI. Written as DNA, the CDR3 is TGTGCCAGCTCACCCCCCTGGGTAGGGGCGGACACTGAAGCTTTCTTT. Residues: CASSPPWVGADTEAFF.

This clonotype was counted ten times or more. The V gene is TRBV7-9, the J gene TRBJ2-7, with D perhaps matching TRBD1 (6 bases). This CDR3 comprises 15 residues. Trimming shortened V by 3 bases and J by 5 bases, and 17 bases separated the two germline ends. Looked up from germline, CDR1 is SEHNR and CDR2 is FQNEAQ (reference sequence). CDR3: CASSFRGPPRDEQYF. The CDR3 coding sequence is TGTGCCAGCAGCTTCAGGGGTCCGCCAAGGGACGAGCAGTACTTC. The variable domain in full, with the rest retrieved from reference TRBV7-9 and TRBJ2-7, is DTGVSQNPRHKITKRGQNVTFRCDPISEHNRLYWYRQTLGQGPEFLTYFQNEAQLEKSRLLSDRFSAERPKGSFSTLEIQRTEQGDSAMYLCASSFRGPPRDEQYFGPGTRLTVT.

The table lists this clonotype with many counts. The chain joins TRBV12-3 or TRBV12-4 to TRBJ1-5, with 12 nucleotides matching TRBD1. V shed 4 bases and J 9 bases; nucleotides not matched to a gene: 10. The CDR3 has 16 amino acids. CDR3 in amino acids: CASSSGGTGGFRPQHF. DNA of the CDR3: TGTGCCAGCAGTTCTGGCGGGACAGGGGGCTTTCGGCCCCAGCATTTT.

This clonotype was picked up many times. A read error is likely, as this CDR3 ends without the conserved phenylalanine or tryptophan. The gene calls are TRBV3-1 and TRBJ2-5; D remains unclear. This CDR3 comprises 12 residues. The V gene lost 4 bases and the J gene lost 7 bases, with 10 bases spanning the gap. The germline CDR1 and CDR2 sequences are LGHDT and YNNKEL (reference sequence). In nucleotides, the CDR3 is TGTGCCAGCAGCCTATCGCATGGGACCCAGTACCTC. Translation gives CASSLSHGTQYL.

This clonotype has at least ten counts. This rearrangement joins TRBV6-1 to TRBJ1-3; perhaps TRBD1 as D (6 bases). V lost 6 bases, J lost 2 bases, and 14 bases lay in between. Germline V gene lookup returns CDR1 MNHNS and CDR2 SASEGT. This CDR3 spans 15 amino acids. The CDR3 loop reads CASRDGGGTGNTIYF. The CDR3 DNA reads TGTGCCAGCAGGGATGGGGGGGGCACTGGAAACACCATATATTTT.